What follows is one T cell receptor (beta chain) and its context. The antigen remains undetermined. This sample is part of a study of T cells after yellow fever vaccination. The authors made TCR cDNA by 5'RACE template switching, adding a universal primer site and UMIs. MiXCR was run by TCRdb on the 5' RACE reads, yielding one entry per CDR3 protein. The data contain some 560,000 distinct CDR3 sequences, about a sixth of them singletons. Study conclusions and caveats: Only a minor proportion of clonotypes was detected across both CD4 and CD8 compartments.

There are 16 residues in the CDR3. V shed 8 bases and J shed 8 bases, with 27 bases lying between them. J is TRBJ1-2 and V is TRBV12-3 or TRBV12-4, with D possibly matching TRBD1 (6 bases). The receptor was isolated from a man between 18 and 29 years old who received the YFV17D yellow fever vaccine. Sequenced material: PBMCs, taken around 5 days after the first yellow fever vaccination. Written as DNA, the CDR3 is TGTGCCAGCTCGCAAGGCAGGGGACGGATTTTTTGGGGCTACACCTTC. Encoded protein: CASSQGRGRIFWGYTF.